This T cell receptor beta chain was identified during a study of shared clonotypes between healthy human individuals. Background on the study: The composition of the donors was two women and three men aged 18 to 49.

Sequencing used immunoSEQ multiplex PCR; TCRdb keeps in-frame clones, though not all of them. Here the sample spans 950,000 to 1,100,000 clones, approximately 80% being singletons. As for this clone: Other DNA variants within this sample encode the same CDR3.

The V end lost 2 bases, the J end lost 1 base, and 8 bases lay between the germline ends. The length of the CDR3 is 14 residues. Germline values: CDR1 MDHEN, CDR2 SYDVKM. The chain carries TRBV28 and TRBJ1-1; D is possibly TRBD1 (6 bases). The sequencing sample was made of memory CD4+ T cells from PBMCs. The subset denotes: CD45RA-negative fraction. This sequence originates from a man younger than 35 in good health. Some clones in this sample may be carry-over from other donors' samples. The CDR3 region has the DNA TGTGCCAGCAGTTTAGCAGGGGCGAACACTGAAGCTTTCTTT. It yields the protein CASSLAGANTEAFF. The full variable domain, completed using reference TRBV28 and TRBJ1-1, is DVKVTQSSRYLVKRTGEKVFLECVQDMDHENMFWYRQDPGLGLRLIYFSYDVKMKEKGDIPEGYSVSREKKERFSLILESASTNQTSMYLCASSLAGANTEAFFGQGTRLTVV.